One and the same sample provided the 5 T cell receptor beta chains below, sequenced in a study of blood T cell repertoires in COVID-19. The table came from immunoSEQ multiplex PCR; TCRdb's copy has only in-frame clones and leaves some out. The top ten hold roughly 9.4% of the sample, which has over 250,000 clones, about 80% seen once. Sequencing input: peripheral blood. The receptors were sampled from a woman aged 45-59 years who had recovered from COVID-19.

The chain combines TRBV5-6 with TRBJ2-7; D unclear. The germline V gene encodes CDR1 SGHDT and CDR2 YYEEEE. The V end lost 0 bases, the J end lost 6 bases, and 16 bases lay between the germline ends. There are 15 residues in the CDR3. This CDR3 reads CASSLGPTVGAEQYF. CDR3 coding DNA: TGTGCCAGCAGCTTGGGGCCGACCGTCGGAGCCGAGCAGTACTTC.

The chain has TRBV19 and TRBJ1-5; TRBD1 matches 7 bases. Germline CDR1 LNHDA, CDR2 SQIVND (reference sequence). The CDR3 spans 16 residues. Trimming took 4 bases from V and 8 from J; bases not matched to a gene: 14. The CDR3 here is CASSTWGQTLREPQHF. In DNA, the CDR3 is TGTGCCAGTAGTACCTGGGGACAGACCCTTCGGGAGCCCCAGCATTTT.

This clone has just a few counts. V and J are TRBV5-8 and TRBJ1-2; D is unclear. The CDR3 runs to 12 residues. The germline V gene has CDR1 SGHTS and CDR2 YDEGEE. The germline V and J ends were trimmed by 0 bases and 3 bases, with 3 bases remaining between them. For the CDR3, the DNA is TGTGCCAGCAGCTTGGCGGACTATGGCTACACCTTC. Translation: CASSLADYGYTF.

This clone was observed a handful of times. The chain carries TRBV3-1 (or the pseudogene TRBV3-2) and TRBJ1-5, with D tentatively TRBD1 (6 bases). CDR3 length: 14 amino acids. The germline V and J ends were trimmed by 7 bases and 0 bases, with 10 bases remaining between them. Germline lookup yields CDR1 LGHDT and CDR2 YNNKEL (reference sequence). The CDR3 protein is CASTEGVSNQPQHF. CDR3 nucleotide sequence: TGTGCCAGCACCGAGGGGGTTAGCAATCAGCCCCAGCATTTT.

This clone has a handful of counts. J is TRBJ2-2 and V is TRBV4-2; 7 bases agree with TRBD2. CDR3 length equals 14 residues. V was pared by 3 bases and J by 6 bases, with 4 bases of the junction left unmatched. Looked up from germline, CDR1 is LGHNA and CDR2 is YNFKEQ. The CDR3 loop is CASSQISGSGELFF. Here the CDR3 DNA reads TGTGCCAGCAGCCAGATTAGCGGGTCCGGGGAGCTGTTTTTT.